The next 12 T cell receptor beta chains were all read from a single sample in a study of blood T cell repertoires in COVID-19. Some clones are missing from TCRdb's copy, which holds only in-frame ones; the method was immunoSEQ multiplex PCR. The table includes about 78,000 clones, 86% detected once. The sequencing input was peripheral blood. The source is a woman aged 55-69 years with acute or convalescent COVID-19.

The gene calls are TRBV18 and TRBJ1-2; a weak D match, TRBD1 (6 bases). Germline V CDR1 and CDR2: KGHSH, LQKENI. Trimming took off 5 bases at V and 8 bases at J, with 27 bases between the two ends. The CDR3 covers 17 residues. This CDR3 is CASSASEKTGGSGGYTF. For the CDR3, the DNA is TGTGCCAGCTCAGCGTCGGAAAAGACAGGTGGATCGGGAGGCTACACCTTC.

This chain connects TRBV7-2 to TRBJ2-7; 15 bases agree with TRBD2. Germline lookup yields CDR1 SGHTA and CDR2 FQGNSA. This CDR3 contains 16 residues. Trimming at V came to 6 bases and at J to 7 bases, leaving 10 bases not matched to a gene. The CDR3 DNA sequence: TGTGCCAGCAGATACAGCGGACTAGCGGGGGGGCCGGAGCAGTACTTC. Translating gives CASRYSGLAGGPEQYF.

The chain links TRBV7-9 to TRBJ1-2, with D unclear. The V end was cut by 2 bases, the J end by 4 bases, with 8 bases between. Germline V lookup: CDR1 SEHNR, CDR2 FQNEAQ (reference sequence). The CDR3 is 13 amino acids. CDR3: CASSLLRVYGYTF. The CDR3 DNA follows: TGTGCCAGCAGCTTACTACGTGTCTATGGCTACACCTTC.

The chain uses TRBV2 and TRBJ1-2, with 7 bases identical to TRBD1. Germline V CDR1 and CDR2: SNHLY, FYNNEI. The CDR3 extends over 13 amino acids. V trimming: 5 bases; J trimming: 2 bases; junction bases outside the gene matches: 2. CDR3 protein: CASSRQGNYGYTF. In nucleotides, the CDR3 is TGTGCCAGCAGTCGACAGGGAAACTATGGCTACACCTTC.

The CDR3 sequence: CASSGTKFGYGYTF. CDR3 bases: TGTGCCAGCAGCGGGACAAAGTTTGGATATGGCTACACCTTC. The chain employs TRBV7-9 and TRBJ1-2; tentative D call: TRBD1 (6 bases). The CDR3 extends over 14 amino acids. V lost 5 bases and J lost 5, with 15 bases in between. CDR1 and CDR2 (germline): SEHNR, FQNEAQ (reference sequence). The whole variable domain, remainder taken from reference TRBV7-9 and TRBJ1-2, is DTGVSQNPRHKITKRGQNVTFRCDPISEHNRLYWYRQTLGQGPEFLTYFQNEAQLEKSRLLSDRFSAERPKGSFSTLEIQRTEQGDSAMYLCASSGTKFGYGYTFGSGTRLTVV.

V usage is TRBV7-2 and J usage is TRBJ2-5, with 7 bases aligning to TRBD2. The CDR3 covers 15 residues. V was clipped by 0 bases and J by 2 bases; unmatched bases: 3. CDR1 SGHTA and CDR2 FQGNSA come from the germline V gene. The CDR3 protein is CASSLARERQETQYF. DNA of the CDR3: TGTGCCAGCAGCTTAGCGCGGGAGAGACAAGAGACCCAGTACTTC.

The chain is built from TRBV18 and TRBJ2-1; D perhaps matches TRBD2 (6 bases). The CDR3 extends over 16 amino acids. Germline CDR1 KGHSH, CDR2 LQKENI. Trimming shortened V by 4 bases and J by 4 bases, and 17 bases separated the two germline ends. CDR3 sequence reads: CASSRSLAWVYNEQFF. The CDR3 bases are TGTGCCAGCTCACGTAGCCTAGCGTGGGTTTACAATGAGCAGTTCTTC.

The chain joins TRBV9 to TRBJ2-6; a weak D match, TRBD1 (5 bases). Germline CDR1 and CDR2: SGDLS and YYNGEE. CDR3 size: 16 residues. V shed 3 bases and J shed 3 bases, with 13 bases lying between them. CDR3 protein: CASSGRVWGGANVLTF. CDR3 DNA sequence: TGTGCCAGCAGCGGCAGGGTGTGGGGTGGGGCCAACGTCCTGACTTTC.

The chain links TRBV28 to TRBJ1-5; D gene unclear. Germline CDR1 MDHEN, CDR2 SYDVKM. This CDR3 has 12 residues. The V end lost 7 bases, the J end lost 8 bases, and 12 bases lay between the germline ends. The CDR3 bases are TGTGCCAGCAAAACTCCGGAGAAGCCCCAGCATTTT. It specifies CASKTPEKPQHF.

A single count supports this clone. This chain links TRBV19 with TRBJ2-1; TRBD1 agrees at 9 bases. J gave up 8 bases and V 8 bases, and 7 bases lay outside the gene matches. The CDR3 consists of 13 residues. Germline assignment: CDR1 LNHDA and CDR2 SQIVND (reference sequence). The CDR3 DNA reads TGTGCCAGTGGGGGACAGGGAGGGTATGAGCAGTTCTTC. Protein product: CASGGQGGYEQFF. The variable domain in full, completed from reference TRBV19 and TRBJ2-1, reads DGGITQSPKYLFRKEGQNVTLSCEQNLNHDAMYWYRQDPGQGLRLIYYSQIVNDFQKGDIAEGYSVSREKKESFPLTVTSAQKNPTAFYLCASGGQGGYEQFFGPGTRLTVL.

This rearrangement joins TRBV28 to TRBJ2-3; the match to TRBD2 covers 7 bases. The germline V gene has CDR1 MDHEN and CDR2 SYDVKM. The length of the CDR3 is 15 residues. After removal of 6 bases from V and 5 bases from J, the junction contained 11 bases not matched to a gene. The CDR3 loop reads CASRDPRLAGDTQYF. DNA for the CDR3: TGTGCCAGCAGAGATCCCCGACTAGCCGGAGATACGCAGTATTTT.

This clone was seen only once. The J gene is TRBJ2-7, the V gene TRBV6-6; 7 bases match TRBD1. The CDR3 covers 16 residues. With V trimmed by 6 bases and J by 3 bases, 14 bases remained unmatched. Germline values: CDR1 MNHNY, CDR2 SVGAGI (reference sequence). CDR3 amino acids: CASREGTVGSVYEQYF. The DNA for the CDR3 is TGTGCCAGCAGAGAGGGGACAGTCGGATCGGTCTACGAGCAGTACTTC.